This T cell receptor (beta chain) is from a study of beta chain features in type 1 diabetes. Study-level points and caveats: When VDJ junctions were examined, type 1 diabetes patients showed fewer insertions and more deletions.

The CDR3 is 16 residues long. V trimming: 6 bases; J trimming: 1 base; junction bases outside the gene matches: 11. Germline assignment: CDR1 LNHDA and CDR2 SQIVND (reference sequence). Regarding this clone: The antigen is undetermined.

Investigators reverse transcribed all isolated RNA, so they sequenced expressed TCRB transcripts. Naive, central memory and regulatory T cell samples yielded around 3.5 million reads on average. The protocol was immunoSEQ multiplex PCR, while the TCRdb copy is restricted to in-frame clones and leaves out a portion. The sample lists approximately 400,000 clones; approximately 16% were seen once. Sample: naive CD4+ T cells from blood. The V call is TRBV19, the J call TRBJ1-1; 7 bases are a match to TRBD1. The source of this sequence is a woman between 18 and 30 years old in good health. CDR3 sequence: CASRQPGTVTNTEAFF. CDR3 nucleotide sequence: TGTGCCAGTAGGCAACCGGGGACAGTAACGAACACTGAAGCTTTCTTT.